One sample yielded the 13 T cell receptor beta chains listed below, sequenced in a study of shared clonotypes between healthy human individuals. TCRdb keeps only in-frame clones here, not all; method: immunoSEQ multiplex PCR. This table has about 2 million clones, about 95% appearing once. It was CD45RO-negative cells, positively selected for CCR7, that made up naive CD8 cells, with terminally differentiated effector memory CD45RA+ cells excluded. The sample consisted of naive CD8+ T cells sorted from blood. The receptor source for this set is a man aged 18 to 29 in good health.

This chain uses TRBV9 with TRBJ2-7; 7 positions agree with TRBD2. V dropped 4 bases and J dropped 7; count of bases not matched to a gene: 11. The CDR3 is 14 amino acids. CDR1 and CDR2 (germline): SGDLS, YYNGEE. CDR3 nucleotides: TGTGCCAGCAGCCCCTACTGGGGGGGGGATGAGCAGTACTTC. Its protein product is CASSPYWGGDEQYF.

The rearrangement links TRBV9 to TRBJ2-3; D ambiguous. This CDR3 has 14 residues. V lost 4 bases to trimming and J lost 2 bases, with 11 bases between them. Germline CDR1 and CDR2: SGDLS and YYNGEE. The CDR3 DNA reads as TGTGCCAGCAGCCCTGGAATAAACACAGATACGCAGTATTTT. Translation gives CASSPGINTDTQYF.

The chain carries TRBV7-9 and TRBJ2-5, with D unclear. Trimming cost V 5 bases and J 0 bases, with 13 bases left between them. This CDR3 contains 15 residues. Germline V gives CDR1 SEHNR, CDR2 FQNEAQ (reference sequence). The CDR3 sequence: CASSLVLGYQETQYF. Here the CDR3 DNA reads TGTGCCAGCAGCCTAGTACTGGGGTACCAAGAGACCCAGTACTTC.

DNA for the CDR3: TGTGCCAGCAGCTCTGGCCGCTACGAAGTGTTCACTGAAGCTTTCTTT. Its translation: CASSSGRYEVFTEAFF. The chain joins TRBV13 to TRBJ1-1; D is unresolved. The V end was cut by 4 bases, the J end by 4 bases, with 19 bases between. This CDR3 is 16 amino acids long. Germline V lookup: CDR1 PRHDT, CDR2 FYEKMQ (reference sequence).

The J gene is TRBJ1-1, the V gene TRBV19, with D possibly being TRBD1 (5 bases). Trimming cost V 3 bases and J 5 bases, with 13 bases left between them. The CDR3 has 14 amino acids. The germline gives CDR1 LNHDA, CDR2 SQIVND (reference sequence). The CDR3 loop reads CASSIMGGWTEAFF. In DNA form, the CDR3 reads TGTGCCAGTAGTATTATGGGGGGTTGGACTGAAGCTTTCTTT.

V and J are TRBV7-9 and TRBJ2-7; D not resolved. Trimming cost V 1 base and J 0 bases, with 10 bases left between them. CDR3 length equals 15 residues. Germline V gene lookup returns CDR1 SEHNR and CDR2 FQNEAQ (reference sequence). The CDR3 loop reads CASSLVGPHSYEQYF. The CDR3 DNA reads as TGTGCCAGCAGCTTAGTCGGGCCCCACTCCTACGAGCAGTACTTC.

The chain recombines TRBV5-6 with TRBJ2-6, with D possibly being TRBD1 (5 bases). V was shortened by 4 bases and J by 4 bases, with 18 bases between the two germline ends. This CDR3 has 17 residues. CDR1 is SGHDT and CDR2 is YYEEEE in the germline V gene. The CDR3 here is CASSGRRVSWGANVLTF. In nucleotides, the CDR3 is TGTGCCAGCAGCGGACGCAGGGTCTCGTGGGGGGCCAACGTCCTGACTTTC.

The sample holds a few counts of this clone. The chain has TRBV25-1 and TRBJ2-3, with TRBD2 as a possible D gene (6 bases). Between the trimmed V and J ends, which lost 5 bases and 4 bases, there was a span of 10 bases. Germline-derived CDR1 and CDR2 are MGHDK and SYGVNS. The CDR3 loop spans 13 amino acids. Written as DNA, the CDR3 is TGTGCCAGCAGTTCGGAGGGACCAGATACGCAGTATTTT. Residues: CASSSEGPDTQYF.

Notes on this clone: Other nucleotide sequences in the sample specify the same CDR3. The V gene is TRBV27, the J gene TRBJ2-2; D unclear. From germline, CDR1 is MNHEY and CDR2 SMNVEV (reference sequence). This CDR3 has 13 amino acids. V shed 3 bases and J shed 3 bases, with 5 bases lying between them. CDR3 protein: CASSLGHTGELFF. The DNA for the CDR3 is TGTGCCAGCAGTTTGGGCCACACCGGGGAGCTGTTTTTT.

The gene calls are TRBV27 and TRBJ1-6; D is possibly TRBD1 (5 bases). In germline, CDR1 is MNHEY, CDR2 SMNVEV (reference sequence). There are 14 residues in the CDR3. V was clipped by 2 bases and J by 5 bases, with 7 bases between them. In DNA, the CDR3 is TGTGCCAGCAGTTTAGAGGGGAATAATTCACCCCTCCACTTT. Its translation is CASSLEGNNSPLHF.

J is TRBJ2-3 and V is TRBV29-1; the match to TRBD2 covers 7 bases. Unmatched junction bases numbered 14, after V lost 8 bases and J lost 6 bases. Germline assignment: CDR1 SQVTM and CDR2 ANQGSEA. CDR3 length: 14 amino acids. The CDR3, as DNA: TGCAGCATTTTATTAGCGGGTTCCCCCGATACGCAGTATTTT. Its protein is CSILLAGSPDTQYF.

The rearrangement joins TRBV6-1 to TRBJ2-7; 12 bases are shared with TRBD1. Trimming removed 9 bases from V and 7 bases from J; junction bases left unmatched: 7. Germline loops: CDR1 MNHNS, CDR2 SASEGT. The CDR3 is 13 amino acids. The CDR3 DNA sequence: TGTGCCAGAACGGGACAGGGGGCGCGGGAGCAGTACTTC. Its protein is CARTGQGAREQYF.

The rearrangement uses TRBV4-1 and TRBJ2-7, with D uncertain. The germline V and J ends were trimmed by 5 bases and 2 bases, with 13 bases remaining between them. Germline V gene lookup returns CDR1 MGHRA and CDR2 YSYEKL. CDR3 size: 14 residues. The CDR3 bases are TGCGCCAGCAGCTCCCGGACCACAACCTACGAGCAGTACTTC. Translating it yields CASSSRTTTYEQYF.